This TCR beta chain was documented in a study of identical twins. TCRdb fed the 5' RACE reads into MiXCR, producing one record per CDR3 protein. The sample records 1.5 million or so distinct CDR3 sequences, less than 35% being singletons. The CDR3 has 15 residues. The germline V gene has CDR1 SGHRS and CDR2 YFSETQ. Broader study findings: Insertions were fewer in abundant cord blood beta clonotypes, whereas memory repertoires showed none of this pattern. Twins' surplus sharing was weaker for beta out-of-frame sequences. Out-of-frame alpha sequences shared by twins were enriched for low generation probability. Cross-sectional statistics, not tracking of the same donors, supported the conclusions.

This clonotype was detected ten times or more. The antigen is not known. One end of the junction does not line up with germline, which may come from a read error. The sample was cord blood. The rearrangement links TRBV5-1 to TRBJ2-5; TRBD2 matches at 13 bases. The sequence was obtained from a newborn girl in good health. The CDR3 here is CASSPGLAGVETQYF. The CDR3 nucleotides read TGTGCCAGCAGTCCAGGACTAGCGGGAGTAGAGACCCAGTACTTC.